This entry concerns a single TCR beta chain. The target antigen is unknown. The sample is drawn from a study of shared clonotypes between healthy human individuals. Regarding the study as a whole: Limited genetic and exposure-history diversity came from having few donors. Among the subsets, naive ones generally showed larger estimated richness than memory ones.

Donors were healthy HIV-negative adults without recently reported acute infections or vaccinations. Profiled with immunoSEQ multiplex PCR; TCRdb holds only in-frame clones, not every one. This repertoire shows roughly 700,000 clones, approximately 79% found once; its top ten account for 1.5% to 2%. CDR3 size: 14 residues. Deletions cut 3 bases from V and 2 bases from J, with 9 bases between. Germline CDR1 reads SGHNT; CDR2 reads YYREEE (reference sequence). The chain employs TRBV5-4 and TRBJ2-1, with D possibly being TRBD2 (6 bases). The specimen was memory CD4+ T cells sorted from blood. Subset reported: CD45RA-negative fraction. This sequence was found in a woman between 25 and 40 years old in good health. The CDR3 DNA follows: TGTGCCAGCAGCTATAGCGGAGCCTACAATGAGCAGTTCTTC. This sequence encodes CASSYSGAYNEQFF.